This T cell receptor (beta chain) was recovered during a study of OX40 agonist ivuxolimab in advanced cancers. The V gene end was trimmed by 4 bases and the J gene end by 2 bases; junction bases not matched to a gene: 6. The CDR3 consists of 14 residues. Germline CDR1 reads SGDLS; CDR2 reads YYNGEE. Assay: immunoSEQ multiplex PCR; the TCRdb copy retains only in-frame clones and omits some. The profile shows roughly 69,000 clones, 75% to 95% of them singletons. The V and J genes are TRBV9 and TRBJ2-7; TRBD2 matches at 7 bases. The sequence was obtained from an adult with an advanced solid tumor such as melanoma, head and neck, liver or kidney cancer. The sequencing used CD4+ or CD8+ T cells sorted from blood, collected in a trial of the OX40 agonist ivuxolimab. CDR3 region: CASSQSGVPYEQYF. The CDR3 nucleotides read TGTGCCAGCAGCCAAAGCGGGGTTCCCTACGAGCAGTACTTC.